This T cell receptor beta chain came from a study of cytomegalovirus exposure and HLA in healthy donors. As to this clone: No antigen is known for it.

TCRdb's table, derived via immunoSEQ multiplex PCR, lists solely in-frame clones and lacks some. Among about 220,000 clones listed, 75% to 90% were seen once. Overall study results and limits: High sensitivity and specificity were reportedly achieved when the classifier diagnosed cytomegalovirus status.

CDR3 length: 14 residues. Germline V lookup: CDR1 MNHEY, CDR2 SMNVEV (reference sequence). Trimming left V 5 bases short and J 4 bases short, with 14 bases between. Sequences were obtained from PBMCs. The chain joins TRBV27 to TRBJ1-2; D is unresolved. The source is a woman aged 25 to 45 in good health and CMV-seropositive. CDR3 bases: TGTGCCAGCAGTCCAGGTGGGCAGGCCTATGGCTACACCTTC. The encoded protein is CASSPGGQAYGYTF.